This TCR beta chain was recovered during a study of cytomegalovirus exposure and HLA in healthy donors. Primers: 60 Vbeta forward and 13 Jbeta reverse. Clones were read by immunoSEQ multiplex PCR, and TCRdb kept only the in-frame ones, dropping some. The data show approximately 110,000 clones, roughly 80% seen once. Trimming at V came to 4 bases and at J to 4 bases, leaving 8 bases not matched to a gene. In germline, CDR1 is SQVTM, CDR2 ANQGSEA. The CDR3 totals 14 residues. This chain uses TRBV29-1 with TRBJ2-7, with 9 bases aligning to TRBD2. The source is a woman aged 40-49 years in good health and CMV-seropositive. Sequencing was carried out using PBMCs. DNA for the CDR3: TGCAGCGTTGGCGGGGGGGGGCTCTCATACGAGCAGTACTTC. Protein: CSVGGGGLSYEQYF.